The rows below give T cell receptor beta chains drawn from one sample of a study of cytomegalovirus exposure and HLA in healthy donors. Generated by immunoSEQ multiplex PCR, the TCRdb table keeps only in-frame clones and is missing some. The sample yields 130,000 to 150,000 clones, of which the top ten take up about 1.7%. The sequenced sample consisted of PBMCs. These receptor sequences come from a woman aged 50 to 65 in good health and CMV-seronegative. The CDR3 runs from the conserved cysteine through the conserved F or W. The D gene is left open where the match is weak.

>12|TRBV29-1|-|TRBJ2-5
CSVVQVKETQYF
TGCAGCGTTGTCCAGGTCAAAGAGACCCAGTACTTC
>16|TRBV5-4|-|TRBJ1-2
CASSFSAPRDYLGYTF
TGTGCCAGCAGCTTTTCGGCCCCTCGGGACTACCTGGGCTACACCTTC
>13|TRBV6-5|-|TRBJ1-4
CASSYSRGEKLFF
TGTGCCAGCAGTTACTCCAGGGGAGAAAAACTGTTTTTT
>12|TRBV5-4|-|TRBJ2-7
CASSIGAYEQYF
TGTGCCAGCAGCATTGGGGCTTACGAGCAGTACTTC
>13|TRBV2|-|TRBJ2-5
CASSPEYQETQYF
TGTGCCAGCAGCCCGGAGTACCAAGAGACCCAGTACTTC
>14|TRBV2|-|TRBJ1-1
CASRPMGQRSEAFF
TGTGCCAGCAGACCGATGGGGCAGCGAAGTGAAGCTTTCTTT
>15|TRBV6-1|-|TRBJ2-3
CASRLARGSTDTQYF
TGTGCCAGCAGGCTAGCGAGGGGTAGCACAGATACGCAGTATTTT
>16|TRBV7-9|-|TRBJ2-3
CASSFPTGTFTDTQYF
TGTGCCAGCAGCTTCCCGACTGGGACATTCACAGATACGCAGTATTTT
>16|TRBV28|-|TRBJ2-1
CASSSGGPISHNEQFF
TGTGCCAGCAGTTCGGGGGGCCCAATCTCCCACAATGAGCAGTTCTTC
>19|TRBV4-1|-|TRBJ2-2
CASSQVRLVWGRNTGELFF
TGCGCCAGCAGCCAAGTTCGGCTGGTTTGGGGGCGGAACACCGGGGAGCTGTTTTTT
>17|TRBV5-6|TRBD1|TRBJ1-2
CASSPEDRVRTNYGYTF
TGTGCCAGCAGCCCTGAGGACAGGGTGAGAACTAACTATGGCTACACCTTC
>16|TRBV7-2|-|TRBJ2-1
CASSLSGTSSYNEQFF
TGTGCCAGCAGCTTATCCGGGACATCCTCCTACAATGAGCAGTTCTTC
>14|TRBV5-4|-|TRBJ2-3
CASSHSGSTDTQYF
TGTGCCAGCAGCCACTCGGGTAGCACAGATACGCAGTATTTT
>13|TRBV4-3|-|TRBJ1-1
CASSRDRNTEAFF
TGCGCCAGCAGCCGAGACAGAAACACTGAAGCTTTCTTT
>16|TRBV5-1|-|TRBJ2-6
CASSLVANSGANVLTF
TGCGCCAGCAGCTTGGTGGCAAACTCTGGGGCCAACGTCCTGACTTTC
>13|TRBV28|TRBD1|TRBJ1-5
CASRRQGRQPQHF
TGTGCCAGCAGGCGACAGGGGCGACAGCCCCAGCATTTT
>17|TRBV7-6|TRBD1|TRBJ2-5
CASSFETGGRVGETQYF
TGTGCCAGCAGCTTTGAAACAGGGGGTCGAGTCGGGGAGACCCAGTACTTC
>13|TRBV7-6|-|TRBJ2-2
CASSPPIVGELFF
TGTGCCAGCAGCCCTCCTATTGTGGGGGAGCTGTTTTTT
>15|TRBV4-1|-|TRBJ1-4
CASSQGGITNEKLFF
TGCGCCAGCAGCCAAGGGGGCATCACTAATGAAAAACTGTTTTTT
>14|TRBV19|-|TRBJ2-7
CASTPPGVPEEQYF
TGTGCCAGTACCCCCCCGGGAGTCCCCGAAGAGCAGTACTTC
>18|TRBV5-1|TRBD1|TRBJ1-6
CASSFVSGTGNYNSPLHF
TGCGCCAGCAGCTTCGTCTCCGGGACAGGCAACTATAATTCACCCCTCCACTTT
>16|TRBV10-3|-|TRBJ1-5
CAISQGKSLSNQPQHF
TGTGCCATCAGTCAGGGGAAATCTCTTAGCAATCAGCCCCAGCATTTT
>16|TRBV5-6|-|TRBJ1-5
CASSFFGRISNQPQHF
TGTGCCAGCAGCTTTTTCGGCAGGATTAGCAATCAGCCCCAGCATTTT
>13|TRBV6-5|-|TRBJ1-2
CASSAGAGVGYTF
TGTGCCAGCAGCGCCGGGGCAGGGGTCGGCTACACCTTC
>14|TRBV7-9|TRBD2|TRBJ2-5
CASSSGGAAETQYF
TGTGCCAGCAGTAGCGGGGGGGCCGCGGAGACCCAGTACTTC
>14|TRBV19|TRBD1|TRBJ2-7
CASTRTGGMNEQYF
TGTGCCAGTACTAGGACAGGGGGCATGAACGAGCAGTACTTC
>13|TRBV28|TRBD1|TRBJ2-2
CASSGQGDGELFF
TGTGCCAGCAGTGGACAGGGCGACGGGGAGCTGTTTTTT
>16|TRBV19|-|TRBJ1-1
CASSPFTGMGNTEAFF
TGTGCCAGTAGTCCCTTCACAGGGATGGGGAACACTGAAGCTTTCTTT
>15|TRBV4-1|TRBD1|TRBJ2-5
CASSLTGTGEETQYF
TGCGCCAGCAGCCTCACCGGGACAGGGGAAGAGACCCAGTACTTC
>13|TRBV18|-|TRBJ2-5
CASSQGVQETQYF
TGTGCCAGCTCACAGGGGGTACAAGAGACCCAGTACTTC
>15|TRBV9|-|TRBJ2-7
CASSNRMDSIDEQYF
TGTGCCAGCAGTAATAGGATGGACAGTATAGACGAGCAGTACTTC
>15|TRBV28|-|TRBJ2-4
CASSDQRVAKNIQYF
TGTGCCAGCAGTGATCAGCGGGTAGCCAAAAACATTCAGTACTTC
>15|TRBV2|-|TRBJ1-2
CASSESSRSNYGYTF
TGTGCCAGCAGTGAATCGAGCAGGTCTAACTATGGCTACACCTTC
>15|TRBV9|-|TRBJ1-6
CASSVGQENNSPLHF
TGTGCCAGCAGCGTAGGACAGGAGAATAATTCACCCCTCCACTTT
>19|TRBV5-1|-|TRBJ1-2
CASSLEGGRGTFLVGGYTF
TGCGCCAGCAGCTTGGAAGGTGGTCGGGGGACGTTCCTCGTGGGTGGCTACACCTTC
>14|TRBV29-1|-|TRBJ1-4
CSVVGTSTNEKLFF
TGCAGCGTTGTTGGGACATCAACTAATGAAAAACTGTTTTTT
>15|TRBV11-2|-|TRBJ2-7
CASSTLKISVYEQYF
TGTGCCAGCAGCACCTTAAAAATTAGCGTCTACGAGCAGTACTTC
>14|TRBV27|TRBD1|TRBJ1-2
CASSGDSLGRGYTF
TGTGCCAGCAGTGGGGACAGCCTCGGACGTGGCTACACCTTC
>16|TRBV5-1|TRBD1|TRBJ1-2
CASSLGPGQQSYGYTF
TGCGCCAGCAGCTTGGGCCCGGGACAGCAGAGTTATGGCTACACCTTC
>14|TRBV5-6|-|TRBJ2-4
CASHPPGIADIQYF
TGTGCCAGTCACCCCCCCGGCATCGCGGACATTCAGTACTTC
>15|TRBV15|-|TRBJ1-3
CATSRAGDAGNTIYF
TGTGCCACCAGCAGAGCGGGTGATGCTGGAAACACCATATATTTT
>15|TRBV27|TRBD1|TRBJ2-7
CASSLGGTGTYEQYF
TGTGCCAGCAGTTTAGGCGGGACAGGGACCTACGAGCAGTACTTC
>14|TRBV7-2|TRBD1|TRBJ2-1
CASSFRDRVNEQFF
TGTGCCAGCAGTTTCCGGGACAGGGTAAATGAGCAGTTCTTC
>16|TRBV7-3|TRBD1|TRBJ2-5
CASSLLGAGGTETQYF
TGTGCCAGCAGCTTACTCGGCGCAGGGGGCACGGAGACCCAGTACTTC
>17|TRBV9|TRBD2|TRBJ2-1
CASSVGILAGGYNEQFF
TGTGCCAGCAGCGTAGGGATCCTAGCGGGTGGCTACAATGAGCAGTTCTTC
>12|TRBV19|-|TRBJ1-4
CASSMRQEKLFF
TGTGCCAGTAGTATGAGACAGGAAAAACTGTTTTTT
>12|TRBV7-6|-|TRBJ2-5
CASSHGRETQYF
TGTGCCAGCAGCCATGGTCGGGAGACCCAGTACTTC
>12|TRBV19|TRBD2|TRBJ2-7
CASGTSGYEQYF
TGTGCCAGCGGGACTAGCGGCTACGAGCAGTACTTC
>17|TRBV27|-|TRBJ2-1
CASSLSPSVSSYNEQFF
TGTGCCAGCAGTTTATCCCCTAGCGTGAGCTCCTACAATGAGCAGTTCTTC
>14|TRBV19|-|TRBJ2-7
CASAEVVGPYEQYF
TGTGCCAGTGCGGAGGTAGTCGGTCCCTACGAGCAGTACTTC